This TCR beta chain was profiled in a study of blood T cell repertoires in COVID-19. TCRdb's table, derived via immunoSEQ multiplex PCR, lists solely in-frame clones and lacks some. The sample has 340,000 or so clones, around 82% seen once. The germline gives CDR1 SQVTM, CDR2 ANQGSEA. V gave up 4 bases and J gave up 2 bases; unmatched junction bases: 5. This CDR3 is built from 13 residues. This clone is a singleton in its sample. Specimen: peripheral blood. This chain joins TRBV29-1 and TRBJ2-7, with TRBD2 identical over 7 bases. The origin of this receptor is a man aged 25 to 40 with active or convalescent COVID-19. The CDR3 DNA reads TGCAGCGTTGGCGGGAGTAACGCCTACGAGCAGTACTTC. This gives the protein CSVGGSNAYEQYF.